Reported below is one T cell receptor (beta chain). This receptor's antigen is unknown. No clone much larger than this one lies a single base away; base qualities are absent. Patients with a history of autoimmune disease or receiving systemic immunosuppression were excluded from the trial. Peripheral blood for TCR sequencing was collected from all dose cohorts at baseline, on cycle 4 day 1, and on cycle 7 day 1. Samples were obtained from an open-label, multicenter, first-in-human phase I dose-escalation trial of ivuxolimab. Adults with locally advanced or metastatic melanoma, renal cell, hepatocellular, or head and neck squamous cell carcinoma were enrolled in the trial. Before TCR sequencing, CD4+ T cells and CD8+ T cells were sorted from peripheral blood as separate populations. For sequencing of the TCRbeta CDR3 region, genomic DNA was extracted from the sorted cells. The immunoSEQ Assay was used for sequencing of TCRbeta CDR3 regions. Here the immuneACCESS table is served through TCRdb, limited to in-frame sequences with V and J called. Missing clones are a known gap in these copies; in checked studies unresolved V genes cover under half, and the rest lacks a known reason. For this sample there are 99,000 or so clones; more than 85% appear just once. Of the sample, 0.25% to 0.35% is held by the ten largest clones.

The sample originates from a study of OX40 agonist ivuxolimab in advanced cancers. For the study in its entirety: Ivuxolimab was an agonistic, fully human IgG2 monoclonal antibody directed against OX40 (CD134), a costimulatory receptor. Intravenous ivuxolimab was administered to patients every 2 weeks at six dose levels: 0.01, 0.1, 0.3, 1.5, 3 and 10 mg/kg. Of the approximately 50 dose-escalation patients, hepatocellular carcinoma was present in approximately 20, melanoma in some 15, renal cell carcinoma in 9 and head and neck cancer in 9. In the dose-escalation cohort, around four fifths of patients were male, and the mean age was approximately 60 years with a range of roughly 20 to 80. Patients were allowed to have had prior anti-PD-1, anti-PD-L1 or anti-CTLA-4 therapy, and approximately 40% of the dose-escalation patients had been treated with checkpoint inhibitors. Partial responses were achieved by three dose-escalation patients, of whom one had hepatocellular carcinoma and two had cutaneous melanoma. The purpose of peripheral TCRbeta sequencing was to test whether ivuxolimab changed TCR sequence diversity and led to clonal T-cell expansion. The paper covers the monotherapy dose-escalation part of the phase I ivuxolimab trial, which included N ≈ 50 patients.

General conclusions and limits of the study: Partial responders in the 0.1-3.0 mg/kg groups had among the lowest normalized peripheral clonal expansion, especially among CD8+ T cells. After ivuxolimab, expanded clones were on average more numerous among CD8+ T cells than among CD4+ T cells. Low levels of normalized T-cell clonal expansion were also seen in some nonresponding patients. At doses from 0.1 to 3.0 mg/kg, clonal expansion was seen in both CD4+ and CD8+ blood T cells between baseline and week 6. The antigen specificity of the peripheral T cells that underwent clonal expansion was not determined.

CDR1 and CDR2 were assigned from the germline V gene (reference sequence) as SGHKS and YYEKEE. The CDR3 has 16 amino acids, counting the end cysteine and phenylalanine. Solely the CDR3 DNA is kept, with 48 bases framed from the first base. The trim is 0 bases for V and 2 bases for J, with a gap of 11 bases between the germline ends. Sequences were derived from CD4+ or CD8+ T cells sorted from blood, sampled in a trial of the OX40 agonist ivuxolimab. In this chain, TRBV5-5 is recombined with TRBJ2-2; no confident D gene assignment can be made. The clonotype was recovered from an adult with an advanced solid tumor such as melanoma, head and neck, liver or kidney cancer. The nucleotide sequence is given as TGTGCCAGCAGCTTGGCCGGAGACTCCAACACCGGGGAGCTGTTTTTT. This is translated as CASSLAGDSNTGELFF.